This TCR beta chain came from a study of cytomegalovirus exposure and HLA in healthy donors. Broader study findings: Judged likely to be a sequencing artifact was a cluster of highly shared sequence variants.

The PCR contained 60 Vbeta and 13 Jbeta primers. Assay used: immunoSEQ multiplex PCR; TCRdb lists only in-frame clones, some missing. Its clone listing holds 60,000 to 100,000 clones. In regard to this clone: Its antigen remains unidentified. One end of the junction does not line up with germline, which may come from a read error.

This CDR3 has 15 residues. The germline gives CDR1 MNHEY, CDR2 SVGAGI. What was sequenced was PBMCs. This TCR was recovered from a man under 40 in good health and CMV-seronegative. V and J are TRBV6-5 and TRBJ1-3, with 11 positions matching TRBD1. The CDR3 loop reads CASSWTGGTGNTMYF. CDR3 DNA sequence: TGTGCCAGCAGTTGGACAGGGGGCACCGGAAACACCATGTATTTT.